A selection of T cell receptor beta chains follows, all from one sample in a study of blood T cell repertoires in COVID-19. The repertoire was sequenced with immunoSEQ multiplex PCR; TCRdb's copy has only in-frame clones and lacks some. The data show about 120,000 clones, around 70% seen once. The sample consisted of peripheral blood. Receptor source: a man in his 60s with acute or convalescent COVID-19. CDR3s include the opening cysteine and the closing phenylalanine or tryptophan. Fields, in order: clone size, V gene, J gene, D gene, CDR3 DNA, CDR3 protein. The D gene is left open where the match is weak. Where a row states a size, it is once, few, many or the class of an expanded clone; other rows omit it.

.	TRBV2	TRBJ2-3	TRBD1	TGTGCCAGCAGTAGGGGACAGGGGGTTTACACAGATACGCAGTATTTT	CASSRGQGVYTDTQYF
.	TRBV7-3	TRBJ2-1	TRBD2	TGTGCCAGCAGCCCATGGGCTAGCGGGAGCTACAATGAGCAGTTCTTC	CASSPWASGSYNEQFF
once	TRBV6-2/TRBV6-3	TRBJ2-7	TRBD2	TGTGCCAGCAGTTCCCGGAGCAGGGTACTAGCGGGAGGGCACGAGCAGTACTTC	CASSSRSRVLAGGHEQYF
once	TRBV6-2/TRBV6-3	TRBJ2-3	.	TGTGCCAGCAGTTACTCCACTAGGGCTAGCGCCACAGATACGCAGTATTTT	CASSYSTRASATDTQYF
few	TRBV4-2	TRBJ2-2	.	TGTGCCAGCAGCCAACAAACGGACACCGGGGAGCTGTTTTTT	CASSQQTDTGELFF
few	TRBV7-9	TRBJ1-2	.	TGTGCCAGCAGCTCCCCTCATAACCAGGGCTCTAACTATGGCTACACCTTC	CASSSPHNQGSNYGYTF
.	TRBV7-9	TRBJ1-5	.	TGTGCCAGCAGCTTGGCGGGGGTGGATCAGCCCCAGCATTTT	CASSLAGVDQPQHF
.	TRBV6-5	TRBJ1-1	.	TGTGCCAGCAGACCCGGGATCGGCAACACTGAAGCTTTCTTT	CASRPGIGNTEAFF
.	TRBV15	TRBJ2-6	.	TGTGCCACCAGCTTAAGAGGACAACTGTCTGGGGCCAACGTCCTGACTTTC	CATSLRGQLSGANVLTF
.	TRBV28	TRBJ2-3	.	TGTGCCAGCAGTCCGTTGAAGACAGAAGATACGCAGTATTTT	CASSPLKTEDTQYF
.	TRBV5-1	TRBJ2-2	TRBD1	TGCGCCAGCAGCGCCTGGACAGGGGGCTCAGGGGAGCTGTTTTTT	CASSAWTGGSGELFF
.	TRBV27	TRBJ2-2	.	TGTGCCAGCAGTTTGGAGGGCACCGGGGAGCTGTTTTTT	CASSLEGTGELFF
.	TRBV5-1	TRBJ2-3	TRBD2	TGCGCCAGCAGCTCTGGCGGGAGGGGCACAGATACGCAGTATTTT	CASSSGGRGTDTQYF
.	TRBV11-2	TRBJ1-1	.	TGTGCCAGCAGCTTAAATGTAGGGGACTCTCAAGCTTTCTTT	CASSLNVGDSQAFF
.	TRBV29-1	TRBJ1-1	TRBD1	TGCAGCGTTGAAGTAGGCAGGGGGATAATGAACACTGAAGCTTTCTTT	CSVEVGRGIMNTEAFF